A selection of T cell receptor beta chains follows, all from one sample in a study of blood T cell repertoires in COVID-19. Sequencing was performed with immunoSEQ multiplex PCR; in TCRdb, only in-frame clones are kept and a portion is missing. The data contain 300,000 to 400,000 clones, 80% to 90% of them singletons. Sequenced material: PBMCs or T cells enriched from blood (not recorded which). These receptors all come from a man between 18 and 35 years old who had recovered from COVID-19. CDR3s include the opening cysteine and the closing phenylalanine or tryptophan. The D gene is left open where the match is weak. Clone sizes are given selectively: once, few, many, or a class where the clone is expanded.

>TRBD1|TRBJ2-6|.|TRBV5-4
CASIRTGFSGANVLTF
TGTGCCAGCATAAGGACAGGGTTCTCCGGGGCCAACGTCCTGACTTTC
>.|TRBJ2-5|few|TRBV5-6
CASSLGRDQETQYF
TGTGCCAGCAGCTTAGGGCGGGATCAAGAGACCCAGTACTTC
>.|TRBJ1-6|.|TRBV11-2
CASSRWGLASSYNSPLHF
TGTGCCAGCAGCCGCTGGGGCCTGGCGAGCTCCTATAATTCACCCCTCCACTTT
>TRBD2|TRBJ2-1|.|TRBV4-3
CASSQDPAGGSILSYNEQFF
TGCGCCAGCAGCCAAGATCCGGCGGGAGGATCCATTCTCTCCTACAATGAGCAGTTCTTC
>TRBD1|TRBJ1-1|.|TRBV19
CASSIGQGAEAFF
TGTGCCAGTAGTATTGGTCAGGGGGCTGAAGCTTTCTTT
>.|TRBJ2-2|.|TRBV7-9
CASSLTVGELFF
TGTGCCAGCAGCTTGACAGTTGGGGAGCTGTTTTTT
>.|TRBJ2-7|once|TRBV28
CASSLSILYEQYF
TGTGCCAGCAGTTTATCTATACTCTACGAGCAGTACTTC
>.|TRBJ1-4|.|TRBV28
CASSLRPVNEKLFF
TGTGCCAGCAGTTTACGTCCAGTTAATGAAAAACTGTTTTTT
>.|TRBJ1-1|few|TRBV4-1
CASRLTDRSNTEAFF
TGCGCCAGCAGACTTACCGACAGGAGCAACACTGAAGCTTTCTTT
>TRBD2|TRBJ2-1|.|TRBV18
CASSAGTSGRNEQFF
TGTGCCAGCTCGGCGGGGACTAGCGGGAGAAATGAGCAGTTCTTC
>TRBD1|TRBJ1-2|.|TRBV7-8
CASRATGGYGYTF
TGTGCCAGCAGAGCGACAGGGGGCTATGGCTACACCTTC
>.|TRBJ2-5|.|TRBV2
CASSLKLETQYF
TGTGCCAGCAGCCTAAAACTCGAGACCCAGTACTTC
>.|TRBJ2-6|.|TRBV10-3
CAISEGGLASGANVLTF
TGTGCCATCAGTGAGGGTGGTCTAGCGTCTGGGGCCAACGTCCTGACTTTC
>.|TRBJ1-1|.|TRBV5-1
CASSLALGVAFF
TGCGCCAGCAGCTTGGCTTTAGGGGTAGCTTTCTTT